These T cell receptor beta chains were read from a single sample in a study of blood T cell repertoires in COVID-19. Clones were sequenced by immunoSEQ multiplex PCR, and TCRdb holds only the in-frame ones, with some missing. Of tens of thousands of clones detected, around 88% appear once; the ten largest clones hold roughly 8.1%. The sample consisted of peripheral blood. These receptors were collected from a woman aged 65 to 85 with acute or convalescent COVID-19. CDR3s include the opening cysteine and the closing phenylalanine or tryptophan. The D gene is left open where the match is weak. Where a row states a size, it is once, few, many or the class of an expanded clone; other rows omit it.

V gene,clone size,D gene,J gene,CDR3 DNA,CDR3 protein
TRBV29-1,NA,NA,TRBJ1-3,TGCAGCGTTGCGGGCAGGGGTACCACCATATATTTT,CSVAGRGTTIYF
TRBV6-5,NA,TRBD1,TRBJ2-7,TGTGCCAGCAGCCCGACCGGGACAGGACCCTACGAGCAGTACTTC,CASSPTGTGPYEQYF
TRBV5-1,once,NA,TRBJ1-2,TGCGCCAGCTGGGACAATAACTATGGCTACACCTTC,CASWDNNYGYTF
TRBV15,NA,TRBD1,TRBJ1-1,TGTGCCACCAGCAGCCCCAGGGGGGCGCATCGGGATGCTTTCTTT,CATSSPRGAHRDAFF
TRBV9,NA,NA,TRBJ2-1,TGTGCCAGCAGCGCTGGAGGGAGTTACAATGAGCAGTTCTTC,CASSAGGSYNEQFF
TRBV24-1,NA,NA,TRBJ2-4,TGTGCCACCAGTCCGCGCGAGAGACTAGCCAAAAACATTCAGTACTTC,CATSPRERLAKNIQYF
TRBV3-1/TRBV3-2,once,TRBD1,TRBJ2-7,TGTGCCAGCAGTCAAACCGGGACAGGTATCTACGAGCAGTACTTC,CASSQTGTGIYEQYF
TRBV3-1/TRBV3-2,NA,TRBD2,TRBJ2-5,TGTGCCAGCAGCCAAGAGGGCGGGGGGGCCACTCGACCCCAAGAGACCCAGTACTTC,CASSQEGGGATRPQETQYF
TRBV11-2,NA,NA,TRBJ2-1,TGTGCCAGCAGAACGGACAGCTACAATGAGCAGTTCTTC,CASRTDSYNEQFF
TRBV5-1,NA,NA,TRBJ2-7,TGCGCCAGCAGCGGGGAGGACCCTACACTCTACGAGCAGTACTTC,CASSGEDPTLYEQYF
TRBV10-1,NA,TRBD2,TRBJ2-1,TGCGCCAGCAGTCCCGGGACTAGCGGGGGGGTTCTGCATGAGCAGTTCTTC,CASSPGTSGGVLHEQFF
TRBV6-5,NA,TRBD1,TRBJ2-1,TGTGCCAGCAGCATACCGGGACAGAGTTACAATGAGCAGTTCTTC,CASSIPGQSYNEQFF
TRBV28,NA,NA,TRBJ1-4,TGTGCCAGCAGTCCGAACAGGGTAGGCGAAAAACTGTTTTTT,CASSPNRVGEKLFF
TRBV7-6,NA,TRBD2,TRBJ2-1,TGTGCCAGCAGACCTGGAACTAGCGGGAGGGGGGAGCAGTTCTTC,CASRPGTSGRGEQFF
TRBV4-2,NA,NA,TRBJ2-1,TGTGCCAGCAGCCAAGGTCTTGGAGCGGCTACAAACAATGAGCAGTTCTTC,CASSQGLGAATNNEQFF
TRBV30,NA,NA,TRBJ2-4,TGTGCCTGGAGTAGTAAACTGAACAGGGAACCCAAAAACATTCAGTACTTC,CAWSSKLNREPKNIQYF
TRBV18,NA,NA,TRBJ1-2,TGTGCCAGCTCACAGGGAGAAGAGGCCTATGGCTACACCTTC,CASSQGEEAYGYTF
TRBV5-5,NA,TRBD1,TRBJ2-5,TGTGCCAGCAGTCAACCCCGACAGGGACAAGAGACCCAGTACTTC,CASSQPRQGQETQYF
TRBV6-1,NA,TRBD1,TRBJ1-2,TGTGCCAGCAGTGAAGCAAAGGGGGCTTATGGCTACACCTTC,CASSEAKGAYGYTF
TRBV2,NA,NA,TRBJ1-4,TGTGCCAGTACTCTCGCTGCAACTAATGAAAAACTGTTTTTT,CASTLAATNEKLFF
TRBV6-1,NA,NA,TRBJ1-5,TGTGCCAGCAGTGAATCGCCGACTAATCAGCCCCAGCATTTT,CASSESPTNQPQHF
TRBV7-3,NA,TRBD1,TRBJ2-7,TGTGCCAGCAGCTGGGGACAGGTGCCCCCCTACGAGCAGTACTTC,CASSWGQVPPYEQYF
TRBV7-2,NA,TRBD2,TRBJ2-7,TGTGCCAGCAGCTTAGATGATCTAGCGGACTACGAGCAGTACTTC,CASSLDDLADYEQYF
TRBV18,NA,NA,TRBJ1-2,TGTGCCAGCTCACCTTACAGGTCAATGGAGTCGGGCTACACCTTC,CASSPYRSMESGYTF
TRBV30,NA,TRBD1,TRBJ2-5,TGTGCCTGGGGACAGGGGTCGGGAGAGACCCAGTACTTC,CAWGQGSGETQYF
TRBV30,NA,NA,TRBJ1-6,TGTGCCTGGAGTGTCGCCGGTTCGGGGTCACCCCTCCACTTT,CAWSVAGSGSPLHF
TRBV6-5,NA,NA,TRBJ1-6,TGTGCCAGCAATCAAAGGCAGGGAGGCGATTCACCCCTCCACTTT,CASNQRQGGDSPLHF
TRBV9,NA,TRBD1,TRBJ1-2,TGTGCCAGCAGCGCACCCGAGACAGGGTTTAACTATGGCTACACCTTC,CASSAPETGFNYGYTF
TRBV2,NA,NA,TRBJ1-5,TGTGCCAGCAGTGAAGGGCCGAAGGGGAATCAGCCCCAGCATTTT,CASSEGPKGNQPQHF
TRBV5-6,NA,NA,TRBJ2-3,TGTGCCAGCAGCATAATTAGCACAGATACGCAGTATTTT,CASSIISTDTQYF
TRBV5-1,NA,TRBD2,TRBJ2-3,TGCGCCAGCAGCTGGCGGACTAGCGGGAGCACAGATACGCAGTATTTT,CASSWRTSGSTDTQYF
TRBV5-5,NA,NA,TRBJ2-5,TGTGCCAGCAGCTACGGGGGAGAGACCCAGTACTTC,CASSYGGETQYF
TRBV28,NA,NA,TRBJ2-1,TGTGCCAGCACTCCGGGGGGCGCCGGCTACAATGAGCAGTTCTTC,CASTPGGAGYNEQFF
TRBV5-1,once,TRBD2,TRBJ2-7,TGCGCCAGCAGCATCGGGACTAGCGTGACTCGGGAGCAGTACTTC,CASSIGTSVTREQYF
TRBV6-6,NA,NA,TRBJ2-5,TGTGCCAGCAGTTTAAGGGACAACGCGCAAGAGACCCAGTACTTC,CASSLRDNAQETQYF